This TCR beta chain was captured by sequencing in a study of T-cell reconstitution after alpha-beta-depleted transplantation in children. Study-wide results and limits: Surviving recipient T cells and thymic progenitors underlay high day-60 TCRbeta diversity in some patients. Expanded clones from the graft, numbering several hundred, reportedly supplied alpha-beta T cells about two months after transplant. Newly made T cells mostly supplied T-cell counts and diversity one year after transplant.

Germline V gene sequence: CDR1 DFQATT, CDR2 SNEGSKA (reference sequence). V was pared by 6 bases and J by 2 bases, with 14 bases between. The CDR3 runs to 14 residues. As to this clonotype: No antigen is known for it.

This sample's TCRbeta library carried unique molecular identifier barcodes. From the PCR reads, TCRdb called clonotypes with MiXCR, one entry per CDR3 protein. Of 300,000 to 350,000 distinct CDR3 sequences in the sample, approximately 23% were seen once. The clonotype originates from a male patient between 10 and 17 years old who had a stem cell transplant for acute lymphoblastic leukemia, so the T cells may come from the graft donor. This chain joins TRBV20-1 and TRBJ1-5; a weak D match, TRBD1 (6 bases). Source: PBMCs, mostly from graft donor cells, taken 180 days after TCRalphabeta/CD19-depleted stem cell transplant. CDR3 loop: CSATDRWCNQPQHF. The CDR3, as DNA: TGCAGTGCGACCGACAGGTGGTGCAATCAGCCCCAGCATTTT.